These 22 T cell receptor beta chains were sequenced from one sample in a study of siplizumab effects on memory and regulatory T cells. This table comes from immunoSEQ multiplex PCR, and its TCRdb copy is limited to in-frame clones, with some not included. The sample includes 50,000 to 55,000 clones, about 93% of them seen just once. Sequences were obtained from CD8+ T cells sorted from blood. The receptor set was obtained from a human donor in good health.

The chain is built from TRBV6-5 and TRBJ2-7, with no clear D. Trimming removed 0 bases from V and 6 bases from J, with 9 bases in between. The germline V gene has CDR1 MNHEY and CDR2 SVGAGI. This CDR3 region has 13 residues. DNA for the CDR3: TGTGCCAGCAGTTACTCCGAGATGGGCGAGCAGTACTTC. It codes for CASSYSEMGEQYF.

The rearrangement joins TRBV2 to TRBJ2-3; TRBD2 might be the D (6 bases). V shed 1 base and J shed 3 bases, with 11 bases lying between them. Looked up from germline, CDR1 is SNHLY and CDR2 is FYNNEI. The CDR3 covers 15 residues. Here the CDR3 reads CASSEGERVTDTQYF. For the CDR3, the DNA is TGTGCCAGCAGTGAAGGCGAGCGGGTTACAGATACGCAGTATTTT.

The chain carries TRBV28 and TRBJ1-5; the D gene is possibly TRBD1 (6 bases). Trimming cost V 3 bases and J 0 bases, with 12 bases left between them. The CDR3 covers 16 residues. Germline V gene sequence: CDR1 MDHEN, CDR2 SYDVKM. The CDR3 region has the DNA TGTGCCAGCAGTTTTTTTACAGGGATTAGCAATCAGCCCCAGCATTTT. It codes for CASSFFTGISNQPQHF.

Comment on this clone: It is unclear where the CDR3 begins or ends on the DNA, so no DNA is shown, and the CDR3 is as TCRdb lists it. The rearrangement links TRBV28 to TRBJ2-1; the table gives TRBD2 as D, unverified against the DNA. From germline, CDR1 is MDHEN and CDR2 SYDVKM. A total of 18 residues make up the CDR3, ends included. The CDR3 sequence is CASSLGTGGPGEHNEQFF.

This CDR3 reads CASTHGGRETQYF. CDR3 sequence (DNA): TGTGCCAGCACTCACGGCGGGAGAGAGACCCAGTACTTC. The chain joins TRBV7-2 to TRBJ2-5; TRBD2 aligns across 7 bases. In germline, CDR1 is SGHTA, CDR2 FQGNSA. V lost 7 bases, J lost 4 bases, and 6 bases stayed unmatched. This CDR3 spans 13 amino acids.

This clone showed up just once. The chain uses TRBV2 and TRBJ2-7, with TRBD2 as a possible D gene (5 bases). CDR1 is SNHLY, CDR2 FYNNEI, per germline. Between the trimmed V and J ends, which lost 7 bases and 3 bases, there was a span of 13 bases. The CDR3 spans 13 residues. Here the CDR3 reads CASNRAVLYEQYF. CDR3 coding DNA: TGTGCCAGCAACCGAGCGGTCCTCTACGAGCAGTACTTC.

The DNA of the CDR3 is TGCGCCAGCAGCTGGAGGGGGACGGAGAGCTCTGGAAACACCATATATTTT. Translated, it gives CASSWRGTESSGNTIYF. V and J are TRBV5-1 and TRBJ1-3; maybe TRBD1 (6 bases). The V end was cut by 3 bases, the J end by 0 bases, with 16 bases between. Germline CDR1 is SGHRS and CDR2 is YFSETQ. The CDR3 is 17 residues long.

The chain uses TRBV7-9 and TRBJ2-1; D is undetermined. The V end lost 4 bases, the J end lost 0 bases, and 22 bases lay between the germline ends. CDR3 length: 19 amino acids. CDR1 SEHNR and CDR2 FQNEAQ come from the germline V gene (reference sequence). The CDR3 coding sequence is TGTGCCAGCAGCTCCCAATTCAGCTCACGAAAGAGCTCCTACAATGAGCAGTTCTTC. The encoded protein is CASSSQFSSRKSSYNEQFF.

The chain has TRBV19 and TRBJ2-5, with TRBD2 as a possible D gene (6 bases). The germline V and J ends were trimmed by 3 bases and 2 bases, with 13 bases remaining between them. Germline CDR1 and CDR2: LNHDA and SQIVND (reference sequence). The CDR3 covers 15 residues. Written as DNA, the CDR3 is TGTGCCAGTAGTATCCTTGGCGGGGATCAAGAGACCCAGTACTTC. It encodes CASSILGGDQETQYF.

V and J are TRBV10-3 and TRBJ2-1, with 7 bases lining up with TRBD2. This CDR3 is 15 amino acids long. Per germline, CDR1 ENHRY and CDR2 SYGVKD. Germline trimming cut 2 bases from V and 6 bases from J; bases unmatched to any gene: 7. The CDR3 DNA reads TGTGCCATCAGTGAGCCCGGAGGGAGGGCCAATGAGCAGTTCTTC. This translates into CAISEPGGRANEQFF.

The chain combines TRBV6-5 with TRBJ1-2; D is ambiguous. The CDR3 spans 14 residues. V was clipped by 0 bases and J by 8 bases, with 13 bases between them. Per the germline V gene, CDR1 is MNHEY and CDR2 is SVGAGI. CDR3 nucleotides: TGTGCCAGCAGTTACTCGGGTGGCTCTTCCGGCTACACCTTC. Translated: CASSYSGGSSGYTF.

The chain combines TRBV30 with TRBJ1-1; D uncertain. This CDR3 is built from 12 residues. The germline V and J ends were trimmed by 1 base and 7 bases, with 10 bases remaining between them. Germline CDR1 reads GTSNPN; CDR2 reads SVGIG (reference sequence). The CDR3 reads CAWSAWTDEAFF. The CDR3 nucleotides are TGTGCCTGGAGTGCTTGGACGGATGAAGCTTTCTTT.

The gene calls are TRBV6-5 and TRBJ2-5, with D possibly TRBD2 on 7 matching bases. CDR1 and CDR2 (germline): MNHEY, SVGAGI. Between the trimmed V and J ends, which lost 4 bases and 7 bases, there was a span of 16 bases. There are 14 residues in the CDR3. CDR3 sequence: CASSSNLGGGTQYF. The CDR3 DNA reads as TGTGCCAGCAGTTCCAACTTAGGGGGGGGGACCCAGTACTTC.

V gene TRBV5-1 combines with J gene TRBJ2-7; tentatively, D is TRBD2 (5 bases). Germline V gene lookup returns CDR1 SGHRS and CDR2 YFSETQ. The CDR3 sequence is 12 residues long. V lost 2 bases and J 3 bases, leaving 6 bases between the germline ends. The CDR3 is CASSFGDYEQYF. CDR3 nucleotide sequence: TGCGCCAGCAGCTTCGGGGACTACGAGCAGTACTTC.

The V gene is TRBV25-1, the J gene TRBJ2-5, with 8 nucleotides matching TRBD1. Germline V CDR1 and CDR2: MGHDK, SYGVNS. The J segment lost 5 bases and the V segment lost 2 bases, leaving 16 bases of the junction unmatched. This CDR3 has 18 amino acids. The CDR3, as DNA: TGTGCCAGCAGTGAAAAAGTAGTGCAGGGGGCAGGTTGGGAGACCCAGTACTTC. It specifies CASSEKVVQGAGWETQYF.

The chain carries TRBV18 and TRBJ2-2; maybe TRBD1 (6 bases). Germline V gene sequence: CDR1 KGHSH, CDR2 LQKENI. The CDR3 spans 20 residues. Trimming pared 2 bases from V and 3 bases from J, leaving 25 bases between. DNA of the CDR3: TGTGCCAGCTCACCATTTCCGTATGGTTGGGGGCGGACGGACACCGGGGAGCTGTTTTTT. This translates into CASSPFPYGWGRTDTGELFF.

The rearrangement uses TRBV13 and TRBJ2-1; no definite D call. The germline gives CDR1 PRHDT, CDR2 FYEKMQ (reference sequence). V was shortened by 3 bases and J by 7 bases, with 7 bases between the two germline ends. This CDR3 region has 12 residues. The CDR3 loop reads CASSFSANEQFF. CDR3 nucleotide sequence: TGTGCCAGCAGCTTCTCAGCAAATGAGCAGTTCTTC.

The chain uses TRBV19 and TRBJ2-3; TRBD2 aligns across 10 bases. The CDR3 is 17 residues long. V dropped 5 bases and J dropped 4; count of bases not matched to a gene: 12. The germline gives CDR1 LNHDA, CDR2 SQIVND (reference sequence). CDR3 protein: CASSSNLAGVSSDTQYF. The CDR3 nucleotides read TGTGCCAGTAGTTCGAATCTAGCGGGAGTCTCTTCAGATACGCAGTATTTT.

The chain recombines TRBV19 with TRBJ1-1; 9 bases are a match to TRBD1. The germline CDR1 and CDR2 sequences are LNHDA and SQIVND (reference sequence). V dropped 4 bases and J dropped 0; count of bases not matched to a gene: 3. This CDR3 has 15 residues. The CDR3 protein is CASSNRGPLNTEAFF. The CDR3 DNA reads TGTGCCAGTAGTAACAGGGGGCCCCTGAACACTGAAGCTTTCTTT. The full variable domain, completed using reference TRBV19 and TRBJ1-1, is DGGITQSPKYLFRKEGQNVTLSCEQNLNHDAMYWYRQDPGQGLRLIYYSQIVNDFQKGDIAEGYSVSREKKESFPLTVTSAQKNPTAFYLCASSNRGPLNTEAFFGQGTRLTVV.

The rearrangement links TRBV6-1 to TRBJ2-7, with D perhaps matching TRBD1 (6 bases). CDR1 is MNHNS, CDR2 SASEGT, per germline. The CDR3 has 14 amino acids. Trimming cost V 1 base and J 3 bases, with 10 bases left between them. CDR3 DNA sequence: TGTGCCAGCAGTGAAGGGACAGAATACTACGAGCAGTACTTC. Residues: CASSEGTEYYEQYF.

The V and J genes are TRBV11-3 and TRBJ2-5, with 8 positions matching TRBD2. Per germline, CDR1 SGHNT and CDR2 YENEEA. The CDR3 extends over 19 amino acids. The V segment lost 1 base and the J segment 0 bases; nucleotides outside the gene matches: 13. CDR3 residues: CASSLGGLYGREDQETQYF. The CDR3 DNA reads TGTGCCAGCAGCTTAGGTGGGCTTTACGGGCGGGAGGACCAAGAGACCCAGTACTTC. The full variable domain, with the rest looked up from reference TRBV11-3 and TRBJ2-5, is EAGVVQSPRYKIIEKKQPVAFWCNPISGHNTLYWYLQNLGQGPELLIRYENEEAVDDSQLPKDRFSAERLKGVDSTLKIQPAELGDSAVYLCASSLGGLYGREDQETQYFGPGTRLLVL.

The V call is TRBV9, the J call TRBJ2-3, with D perhaps TRBD2 (6 bases). Germline V CDR1 and CDR2: SGDLS, YYNGEE. V lost 2 bases to trimming and J lost 4 bases, with 14 bases between them. This CDR3 region has 15 residues. CDR3 bases: TGTGCCAGCAGCGTTGAGTCAGGGACTTCAGATACGCAGTATTTT. The encoded protein is CASSVESGTSDTQYF. The entire variable domain, with the rest obtained from reference TRBV9 and TRBJ2-3, is as follows: DSGVTQTPKHLITATGQRVTLRCSPRSGDLSVYWYQQSLDQGLQFLIQYYNGEERAKGNILERFSAQQFPDLHSELNLSSLELGDSALYFCASSVESGTSDTQYFGPGTRLTVL.